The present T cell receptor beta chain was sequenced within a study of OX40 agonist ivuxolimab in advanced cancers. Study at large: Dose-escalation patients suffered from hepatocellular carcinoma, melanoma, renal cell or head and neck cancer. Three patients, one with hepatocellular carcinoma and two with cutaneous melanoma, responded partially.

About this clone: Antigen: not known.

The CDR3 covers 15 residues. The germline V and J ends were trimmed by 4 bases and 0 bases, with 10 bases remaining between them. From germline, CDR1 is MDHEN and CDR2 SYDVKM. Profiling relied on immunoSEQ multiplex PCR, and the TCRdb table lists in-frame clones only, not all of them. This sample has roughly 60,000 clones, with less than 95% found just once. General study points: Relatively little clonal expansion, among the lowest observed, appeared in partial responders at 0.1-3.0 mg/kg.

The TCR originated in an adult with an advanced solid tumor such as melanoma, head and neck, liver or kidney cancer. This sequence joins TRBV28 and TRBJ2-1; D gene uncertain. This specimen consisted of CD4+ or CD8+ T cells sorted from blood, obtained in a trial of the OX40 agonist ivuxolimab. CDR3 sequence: CASSSPTISYNEQFF. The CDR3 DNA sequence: TGTGCCAGCAGTTCCCCAACTATCTCCTACAATGAGCAGTTCTTC. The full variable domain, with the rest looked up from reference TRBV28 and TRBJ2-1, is DVKVTQSSRYLVKRTGEKVFLECVQDMDHENMFWYRQDPGLGLRLIYFSYDVKMKEKGDIPEGYSVSREKKERFSLILESASTNQTSMYLCASSSPTISYNEQFFGPGTRLTVL.